The next 17 T cell receptor beta chains were all read from a single sample in a study of blood T cell repertoires in COVID-19 (dated by TCRdb to about 2020). Library preparation employed the immunoSEQ multiplex PCR assay. The source is immuneACCESS, and TCRdb retained only in-frame sequences with V and J called. Part of the clones is not carried over; for the studies checked, unresolved V genes explain less than half of this, and the remainder is unexplained. The sample table records hundreds of thousands of clones; more than 80% of these occur just once. The ten largest make up around 1.1% of the sample. The sample consisted of PBMCs or T cells enriched from blood (not recorded which). The receptors were sampled from a man aged 30-40 years who had recovered from COVID-19.

The V and J genes are TRBV30 and TRBJ2-5; D is unclear. The CDR3 contains 12 residues. Germline values: CDR1 GTSNPN, CDR2 SVGIG (reference sequence). Trimming removed 5 bases at V and 5 bases at J, with 12 bases between. CDR3 bases: TGTGCCTGGGGTTGGATGAGGGAGACCCAGTACTTC. It is translated as CAWGWMRETQYF. Filled out from reference TRBV30 and TRBJ2-5, the complete variable domain reads SQTIHQWPATLVQPVGSPLSLECTVEGTSNPNLYWYRQAAGRGLQLLFYSVGIGQISSEVPQNLSASRPQDRQFILSSKKLLLSDSGFYLCAWGWMRETQYFGPGTRLLVL.

The V and J genes are TRBV7-9 and TRBJ1-6, with D perhaps TRBD1 (6 bases). The germline V gene has CDR1 SEHNR and CDR2 FQNEAQ (reference sequence). This CDR3 has 14 amino acids. With 5 bases removed from V and 9 bases from J, the gap between germline ends came to 14 bases. The CDR3 protein is CASSNSQGISPLHF. For the CDR3, the DNA is TGTGCCAGCAGCAATAGTCAGGGGATTTCACCCCTCCACTTT.

The CDR3 sequence is CATSREGLGTRSYNEQFF. As DNA, the CDR3 is TGTGCCACCAGCAGAGAGGGACTTGGCACGCGGAGCTACAATGAGCAGTTCTTC. The rearrangement uses TRBV15 and TRBJ2-1; possibly TRBD2 for D (6 bases). The germline V and J ends were trimmed by 0 bases and 3 bases, with 18 bases remaining between them. Germline values: CDR1 LNHNV, CDR2 YYDKDF (reference sequence). This CDR3 comprises 18 residues.

This chain connects TRBV5-4 to TRBJ2-1, with TRBD2 identical over 9 bases. CDR1 is SGHNT, CDR2 YYREEE, per germline (reference sequence). There are 16 residues in the CDR3. The V segment lost 0 bases and the J segment 9 bases; nucleotides outside the gene matches: 10. The CDR3 bases are TGTGCCAGCAGCTTGGGATTAGCGGGAGAAGTGGGTGAGCAGTTCTTC. As protein: CASSLGLAGEVGEQFF.

The V call is TRBV4-1, the J call TRBJ2-2; TRBD1 agrees at 11 bases. The trim removed 0 bases at V and 6 bases at J, leaving 12 bases unmatched. This CDR3 contains 19 residues. From germline, CDR1 is MGHRA and CDR2 YSYEKL. The CDR3 sequence is CASSQEEWPGQGGPGELFF. DNA for the CDR3: TGCGCCAGCAGCCAAGAAGAGTGGCCGGGACAGGGGGGTCCCGGGGAGCTGTTTTTT.

The rearrangement joins TRBV5-4 to TRBJ2-7, with TRBD1 matching 9 bases. Looked up from germline, CDR1 is SGHNT and CDR2 is YYREEE (reference sequence). Trimming removed 5 bases from V and 3 bases from J; junction bases left unmatched: 6. The CDR3 extends over 14 amino acids. This CDR3 is CASRQQGQGYEQYF. DNA for the CDR3: TGTGCCAGCAGGCAACAGGGACAGGGCTACGAGCAGTACTTC.

V usage is TRBV3-1 (or the pseudogene TRBV3-2) and J usage is TRBJ2-1, with D possibly TRBD1 on 7 matching bases. The germline V and J ends were trimmed by 0 bases and 2 bases, with 17 bases remaining between them. There are 18 residues in the CDR3. Germline V gives CDR1 LGHDT, CDR2 YNNKEL (reference sequence). CDR3 DNA sequence: TGTGCCAGCAGCCAAGATGTTTTGCGGGACAGCACCTACAATGAGCAGTTCTTC. Translated, it gives CASSQDVLRDSTYNEQFF.

The chain couples TRBV7-2 to TRBJ2-1, with 8 bases aligning to TRBD2. This CDR3 spans 16 amino acids. V lost 0 bases to trimming and J lost 4 bases; unmatched junction nucleotides: 5. Germline lookup yields CDR1 SGHTA and CDR2 FQGNSA. The CDR3 here is CASSLATSGRYNEQFF. CDR3 coding DNA: TGTGCCAGCAGCTTAGCCACTAGCGGACGGTACAATGAGCAGTTCTTC. Full variable domain (outside the CDR3, taken from reference TRBV7-2 and TRBJ2-1): GAGVSQSPSNKVTEKGKDVELRCDPISGHTALYWYRQSLGQGLEFLIYFQGNSAPDKSGLPSDRFSAERTGGSVSTLTIQRTQQEDSAVYLCASSLATSGRYNEQFFGPGTRLTVL.

V usage is TRBV11-2 and J usage is TRBJ1-6; D is uncertain. V was cut by 1 base and J by 6 bases, with 7 bases left in between. The CDR3 length is 14 residues. Germline CDR1 and CDR2: SGHAT and FQNNGV. CDR3 loop: CASSLVQANSPLHF. CDR3 sequence (DNA): TGTGCCAGCAGCTTAGTCCAGGCTAATTCACCCCTCCACTTT.

This chain joins TRBV5-5 and TRBJ1-2, with 7 bases identical to TRBD1. The trim removed 4 bases at V and 3 bases at J, leaving 6 bases unmatched. Germline CDR1 reads SGHKS; CDR2 reads YYEKEE (reference sequence). CDR3 size: 14 residues. Here the CDR3 DNA reads TGTGCCAGCAGCGGGGGACAGCTACACTATGGCTACACCTTC. It yields the protein CASSGGQLHYGYTF.

The chain has TRBV28 and TRBJ2-7, with a tentative D call TRBD2 (7 bases). Per germline, CDR1 MDHEN and CDR2 SYDVKM. The length of the CDR3 is 13 residues. Trimming pared 7 bases from V and 5 bases from J, leaving 15 bases between. DNA for the CDR3: TGTGCCAGCATAGGGGGGGGGCGGCACGAGCAGTACTTC. It codes for CASIGGGRHEQYF.

As to this clone: At one end the junction does not follow the germline gene, possibly because of a read error. The V and J genes are TRBV12-3 or TRBV12-4 and TRBJ2-5, with TRBD1 matching over 9 bases. The CDR3 is 11 residues long. For the CDR3, the DNA is TGTGCCAGCAGTTGGGGGGACAGGGCTGACTTC. The encoded protein is CASSWGDRADF.

CDR3 coding DNA: TGTGCCAGCAGGCAGGGGGTTAACACTGAAGCTTTCTTT. Translating gives CASRQGVNTEAFF. The rearrangement links TRBV7-2 to TRBJ1-1, with 7 nucleotides matching TRBD1. V was clipped by 6 bases and J by 2 bases; unmatched bases: 3. CDR1 and CDR2 (germline): SGHTA, FQGNSA. The CDR3 runs 13 residues.

The genes are TRBV5-1 and TRBJ2-5; D not certain. This CDR3 has 14 residues. CDR1 SGHRS and CDR2 YFSETQ come from the germline V gene. Trimming removed 1 base at V and 4 bases at J, with 11 bases between. As DNA, the CDR3 is TGCGCCAGCAGCTTGTTTCCAGGTTTAGAGACCCAGTACTTC. Residues: CASSLFPGLETQYF.

The rearrangement links TRBV5-1 to TRBJ2-1; D is unresolved. The CDR3 covers 14 residues. V lost 8 bases, J lost 0 bases, and 12 bases lay in between. CDR1 is SGHRS, CDR2 YFSETQ, per germline. CDR3 protein: CASNNYSSYNEQFF. Here the CDR3 DNA reads TGCGCCAGTAACAACTATAGCTCCTACAATGAGCAGTTCTTC.

In its sample, this clone was seen once. The chain combines TRBV7-9 with TRBJ1-2; tentatively, D is TRBD1 (5 bases). Trimming shortened V by 6 bases and J by 3 bases, and 11 bases separated the two germline ends. This CDR3 comprises 13 residues. Germline V lookup: CDR1 SEHNR, CDR2 FQNEAQ (reference sequence). The CDR3 sequence is CASSFDSYYGYTF. The CDR3 bases are TGTGCCAGCAGTTTTGACAGTTACTATGGCTACACCTTC. The full variable domain, rest sourced from reference TRBV7-9 and TRBJ1-2, is DTGVSQNPRHKITKRGQNVTFRCDPISEHNRLYWYRQTLGQGPEFLTYFQNEAQLEKSRLLSDRFSAERPKGSFSTLEIQRTEQGDSAMYLCASSFDSYYGYTFGSGTRLTVV.

This clone came up once. The rearrangement joins TRBV28 to TRBJ1-2, with a possible D match to TRBD1 (6 bases). Germline values: CDR1 MDHEN, CDR2 SYDVKM. The CDR3 loop spans 15 amino acids. V was trimmed by 9 bases and J by 8 bases, leaving 25 bases between them. CDR3 in DNA: TGTGCCAGATACAGAAACTCCGAGGGGGATAGGGGCTACACCTTC. Amino acid sequence: CARYRNSEGDRGYTF.